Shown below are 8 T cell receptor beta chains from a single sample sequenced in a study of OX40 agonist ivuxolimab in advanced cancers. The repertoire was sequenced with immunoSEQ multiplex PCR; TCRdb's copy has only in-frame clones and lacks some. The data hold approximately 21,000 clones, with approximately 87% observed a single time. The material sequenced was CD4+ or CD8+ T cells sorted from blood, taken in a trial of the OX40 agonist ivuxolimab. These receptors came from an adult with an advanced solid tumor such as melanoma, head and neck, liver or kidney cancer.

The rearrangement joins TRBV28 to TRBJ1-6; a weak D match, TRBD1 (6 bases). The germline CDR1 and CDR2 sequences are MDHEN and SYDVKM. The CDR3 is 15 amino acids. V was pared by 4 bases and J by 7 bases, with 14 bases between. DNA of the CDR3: TGTGCCAGCAGTTCAGGGGACACGACGAATTCACCCCTCCACTTT. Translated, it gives CASSSGDTTNSPLHF. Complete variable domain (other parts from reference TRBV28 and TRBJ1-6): DVKVTQSSRYLVKRTGEKVFLECVQDMDHENMFWYRQDPGLGLRLIYFSYDVKMKEKGDIPEGYSVSREKKERFSLILESASTNQTSMYLCASSSGDTTNSPLHFGNGTRLTVT.

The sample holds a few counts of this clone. The CDR3 DNA sequence: TGTGCCACCAGCAGCGGTCGGGGGGCTTTGGGCACAGATACGCAGTATTTT. It encodes CATSSGRGALGTDTQYF. J is TRBJ2-3 and V is TRBV15; possible D gene TRBD2, 7 bases. Trimming left V 3 bases short and J 1 base short, with 17 bases between. Germline V gene sequence: CDR1 LNHNV, CDR2 YYDKDF (reference sequence). The CDR3 totals 17 residues.

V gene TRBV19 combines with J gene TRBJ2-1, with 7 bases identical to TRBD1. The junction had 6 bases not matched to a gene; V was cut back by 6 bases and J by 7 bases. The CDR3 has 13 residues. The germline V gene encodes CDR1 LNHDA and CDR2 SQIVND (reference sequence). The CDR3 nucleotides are TGTGCCAGTAGCAGAGCAGGGGGAAATGAGCAGTTCTTC. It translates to CASSRAGGNEQFF.

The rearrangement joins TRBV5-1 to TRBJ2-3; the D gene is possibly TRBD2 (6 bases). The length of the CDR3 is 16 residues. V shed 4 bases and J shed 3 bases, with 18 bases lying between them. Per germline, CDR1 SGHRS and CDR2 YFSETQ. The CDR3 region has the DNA TGCGCCAGCAGCGGCGGACGACTAGGAGAAACAGATACGCAGTATTTT. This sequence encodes CASSGGRLGETDTQYF.

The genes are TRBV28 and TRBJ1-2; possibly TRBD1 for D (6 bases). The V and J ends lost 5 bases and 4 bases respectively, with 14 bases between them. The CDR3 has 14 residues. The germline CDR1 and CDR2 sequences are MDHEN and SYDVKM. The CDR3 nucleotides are TGTGCCAGCAGTGCAGGGGCGGGTAGCTATGGCTACACCTTC. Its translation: CASSAGAGSYGYTF.

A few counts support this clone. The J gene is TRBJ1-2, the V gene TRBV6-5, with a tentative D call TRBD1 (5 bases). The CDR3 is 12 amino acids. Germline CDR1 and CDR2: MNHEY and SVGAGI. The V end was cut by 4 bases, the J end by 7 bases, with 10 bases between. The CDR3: CASSLSGSGYTF. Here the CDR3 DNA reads TGTGCCAGCAGTTTATCAGGGAGTGGCTACACCTTC.

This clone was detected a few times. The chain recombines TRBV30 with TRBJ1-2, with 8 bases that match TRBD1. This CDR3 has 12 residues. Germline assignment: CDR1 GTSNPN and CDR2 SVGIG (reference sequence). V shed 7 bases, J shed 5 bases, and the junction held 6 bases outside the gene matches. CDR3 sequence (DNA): TGTGCCTTCCAGGGGGCGCGGTATGGCTACACCTTC. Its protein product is CAFQGARYGYTF.

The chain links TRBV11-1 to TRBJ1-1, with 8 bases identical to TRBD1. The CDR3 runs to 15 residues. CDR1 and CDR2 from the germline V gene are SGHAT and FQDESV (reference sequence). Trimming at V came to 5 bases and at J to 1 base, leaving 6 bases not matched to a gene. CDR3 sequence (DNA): TGTGCCAGCAGCAGACCAGGGGGCCCGAACACTGAAGCTTTCTTT. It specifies CASSRPGGPNTEAFF.